The TCR beta chain under discussion was sequenced for a study of blood T cell repertoires in COVID-19. As for the study in general: Sites in the United States, Italy and Spain provided acute and convalescent COVID-19 samples. T cells, B-cell-depleted T cells, or PBMCs supplied cDNA or gDNA.

Methods used by the authors: Amplification of reference gene primers provided the estimated nucleated cell counts. Assay used: immunoSEQ multiplex PCR; TCRdb lists only in-frame clones, some missing. That table gives V, J and clone size, and the DNA gave D and trimming. The profile shows some 110,000 clones, around four fifths of them singletons. The germline CDR1 and CDR2 sequences are SGDLS and YYNGEE. Trimming cost V 4 bases and J 1 base; bases outside gene matches: 4. This CDR3 has 14 amino acids. This chain connects TRBV9 to TRBJ1-2; TRBD1 matches 7 bases. Sequencing input: peripheral blood. This sequence was found in a man aged 60-69 years with acute or convalescent COVID-19. The CDR3 DNA follows: TGTGCCAGCAGCTCCCGACAGGGTAACTATGGCTACACCTTC. Amino acid sequence: CASSSRQGNYGYTF.